This TCR beta chain was recorded in a study of T cells after yellow fever vaccination. Study-level findings and limits: Although most clonotypes did not, a small share appeared in both CD4 and CD8 compartments.

TCRdb fed the 5' RACE reads into MiXCR, producing one record per CDR3 protein. Of approximately 340,000 distinct CDR3 sequences listed, approximately 9% are singletons. The CDR3 spans 16 residues. Deletions cut 5 bases from V and 3 bases from J, with 16 bases between. The germline V gene encodes CDR1 SEHNR and CDR2 FQNEAQ (reference sequence). The sample holds a few counts of this clonotype. Its antigen is undetermined. This material consisted of PBMCs, taken on the day of the first yellow fever vaccination. The rearrangement joins TRBV7-9 to TRBJ2-2; TRBD1 might be the D (6 bases). The clonotype was recovered from a man aged 18 to 30 who received the YFV17D yellow fever vaccine. The DNA for the CDR3 is TGTGCCAGCAGCGCTAGAGGCAGGGGATACACCGGGGAGCTGTTTTTT. This sequence encodes CASSARGRGYTGELFF.